The clone carrying this T cell receptor (beta chain) came up a few times. Its antigen is still unknown. The sample belongs to a study of cytomegalovirus exposure and HLA in healthy donors. Study observations and caveats: A later analysis by the authors found several of the most significant clusters apparently linked to common viral pathogens. Judged likely to be a sequencing artifact was a cluster of highly shared sequence variants. A prior analysis recorded that most TCR beta V segments were productive about 87% or about 30% of the time.

The CDR3 runs to 13 residues. V gave up 2 bases and J gave up 11 bases, with 16 bases separating them. In germline, CDR1 is SGHNT, CDR2 YYREEE (reference sequence). 60 Vbeta and 13 Jbeta primers were used in PCR. In the original workflow: Unique TCR beta chains numbered approximately 80 million in a later analysis, with around 11 million shared. Sequencing was performed with immunoSEQ multiplex PCR; in TCRdb, only in-frame clones are kept and a portion is missing. From that table come the V and J calls and clone size; the DNA was used to work out D and trimming. Of 100,000 to 150,000 clones in the sample, about 10% were seen once.

The TCR comes from a woman between 18 and 29 years old in good health and CMV-seropositive. Sequencing was performed on PBMCs. The J gene is TRBJ1-1, the V gene TRBV5-4; D unresolved. The CDR3 is CASSLSFEREAFF. In nucleotides, the CDR3 is TGTGCCAGCAGCTTAAGTTTCGAGCGGGAGGCTTTCTTT.